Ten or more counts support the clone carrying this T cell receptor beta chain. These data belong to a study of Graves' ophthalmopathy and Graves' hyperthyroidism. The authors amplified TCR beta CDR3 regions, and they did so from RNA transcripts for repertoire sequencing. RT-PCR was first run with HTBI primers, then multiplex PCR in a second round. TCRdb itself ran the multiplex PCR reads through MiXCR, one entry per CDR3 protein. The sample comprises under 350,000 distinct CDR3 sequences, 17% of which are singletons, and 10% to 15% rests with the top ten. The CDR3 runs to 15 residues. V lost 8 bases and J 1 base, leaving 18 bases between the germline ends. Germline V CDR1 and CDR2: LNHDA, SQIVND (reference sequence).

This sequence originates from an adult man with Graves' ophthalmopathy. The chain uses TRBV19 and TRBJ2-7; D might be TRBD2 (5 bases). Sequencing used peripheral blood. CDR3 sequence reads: CASALVSETSYEQYF. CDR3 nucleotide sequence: TGTGCCAGTGCCCTGGTTAGCGAGACTTCCTACGAGCAGTACTTC.